The 15 T cell receptor beta chains presented below share a single source sample, sequenced in a study of blood T cell repertoires in COVID-19. Data came from immunoSEQ multiplex PCR; TCRdb stores just in-frame clones and leaves some out. The sample holds about 400,000 clones, approximately 85% seen once. The sample taken for sequencing was PBMCs or T cells enriched from blood (not recorded which). These receptors were obtained from a woman in her forties with acute COVID-19.

This clone was seen once. This chain links TRBV9 with TRBJ1-2; tentative D call: TRBD1 (6 bases). Deletions cut 3 bases from V and 4 bases from J, with 19 bases between. The CDR3 has 16 residues. Germline V gene sequence: CDR1 SGDLS, CDR2 YYNGEE. This CDR3 is CASSGLNRVDGYGYTF. DNA of the CDR3: TGTGCCAGCAGCGGATTAAACAGGGTTGATGGCTATGGCTACACCTTC.

This clone has only one observation. The chain is built from TRBV5-1 and TRBJ2-5; D possibly corresponds to TRBD1 (5 bases). CDR1 and CDR2 from the germline V gene are SGHRS and YFSETQ. The V end lost 0 bases, the J end lost 1 base, and 7 bases lay between the germline ends. CDR3 length: 14 residues. Here the CDR3 DNA reads TGCGCCAGCAGCTTGGCAGGGCTCCAAGAGACCCAGTACTTC. Protein sequence: CASSLAGLQETQYF.

The J gene is TRBJ1-1, the V gene TRBV7-9; 7 bases are shared with TRBD1. With 5 bases clipped from V and 3 bases from J, the junction kept 6 bases outside the gene matches. Germline V gives CDR1 SEHNR, CDR2 FQNEAQ (reference sequence). The CDR3 is 14 amino acids. CDR3 DNA: TGTGCCAGCAGCCGGAGGGACAGTGACACTGAAGCTTTCTTT. It is translated as CASSRRDSDTEAFF.

The rearrangement uses TRBV9 and TRBJ2-2; TRBD2 matches 9 bases. Germline-derived CDR1 and CDR2 are SGDLS and YYNGEE. CDR3 length: 17 amino acids. J gave up 5 bases and V 0 bases, and 8 bases lay outside the gene matches. The CDR3 sequence: CASSVEESGGYTGELFF. The CDR3 DNA follows: TGTGCCAGCAGCGTAGAGGAAAGCGGGGGGTATACCGGGGAGCTGTTTTTT.

The chain joins TRBV6-5 to TRBJ1-5; tentatively, D is TRBD1 (5 bases). The germline V gene encodes CDR1 MNHEY and CDR2 SVGAGI. The V and J ends lost 6 bases and 5 bases respectively, with 14 bases between them. The CDR3 has 14 amino acids. CDR3 DNA sequence: TGTGCCAGCAGGGGCAGGGATGGGGATCAGCCCCAGCATTTT. It yields the protein CASRGRDGDQPQHF.

This chain uses TRBV5-4 with TRBJ2-3; 7 bases are shared with TRBD2. This CDR3 contains 15 residues. V was clipped by 4 bases and J by 6 bases; unmatched bases: 11. Looked up from germline, CDR1 is SGHNT and CDR2 is YYREEE (reference sequence). The CDR3 sequence is CASSPGLGGVDTQYF. The CDR3 DNA reads TGTGCCAGCAGCCCTGGACTAGGTGGAGTGGATACGCAGTATTTT.

The V and J genes are TRBV5-1 and TRBJ1-2; weak D call: TRBD1 (5 bases). The CDR3 totals 14 residues. In germline, CDR1 is SGHRS, CDR2 YFSETQ. Trimming pared 4 bases from V and 5 bases from J, leaving 15 bases between. This CDR3 reads CASSLDGGDYGYTF. The CDR3 nucleotides read TGCGCCAGCAGCCTCGATGGGGGGGATTATGGCTACACCTTC.

V and J are TRBV18 and TRBJ1-5; 9 positions match TRBD1. Germline lookup yields CDR1 KGHSH and CDR2 LQKENI. The CDR3 is made up of 18 amino acids. V trimming: 2 bases; J trimming: 0 bases; junction bases outside the gene matches: 8. CDR3 sequence reads: CASSPSTGGTVSNQPQHF. Here the CDR3 DNA reads TGTGCCAGCTCACCATCCACAGGGGGCACCGTTAGCAATCAGCCCCAGCATTTT. The whole variable domain, remainder taken from reference TRBV18 and TRBJ1-5, is NAGVMQNPRHLVRRRGQEARLRCSPMKGHSHVYWYRQLPEEGLKFMVYLQKENIIDESGMPKERFSAEFPKEGPSILRIQQVVRGDSAAYFCASSPSTGGTVSNQPQHFGDGTRLSIL.

This clone was recorded once. The CDR3 DNA reads TGTGCCAGCAGTTTATCGGGAGGTAGATACGAGCAGTACTTC. Its translation: CASSLSGGRYEQYF. This chain uses TRBV27 with TRBJ2-7, with a possible D match to TRBD2 (6 bases). This CDR3 contains 14 residues. Germline-derived CDR1 and CDR2 are MNHEY and SMNVEV (reference sequence). The V and J ends lost 0 bases and 4 bases respectively, with 10 bases between them.

V gene TRBV30 combines with J gene TRBJ2-3; perhaps TRBD1 as D (5 bases). With 1 base removed from V and 0 bases from J, the gap between germline ends came to 14 bases. Germline CDR1 and CDR2: GTSNPN and SVGIG (reference sequence). The CDR3 spans 16 residues. The CDR3 DNA reads as TGTGCCTGGAGTGGTGGGGCAAGCCCTAGCACAGATACGCAGTATTTT. Amino acids: CAWSGGASPSTDTQYF.

The genes are TRBV12-3 or TRBV12-4 and TRBJ2-5; 8 bases are shared with TRBD2. V lost 5 bases and J lost 4; bases outside the gene matches: 3. The CDR3 extends over 13 amino acids. The CDR3 DNA follows: TGTGCCAGCAGTACCCTAGCGGGAGAGACCCAGTACTTC. Translation: CASSTLAGETQYF.

A few counts support this clone. This chain joins TRBV10-2 and TRBJ1-6; 8 positions agree with TRBD1. V dropped 5 bases and J dropped 11; count of bases not matched to a gene: 5. The CDR3 contains 13 residues. The germline CDR1 and CDR2 sequences are WSHSY and SAAADI. CDR3 in amino acids: CASSHGTGTPLHF. CDR3 in DNA: TGCGCCAGCAGTCATGGGACAGGTACACCCCTCCACTTT.

The V gene is TRBV11-2, the J gene TRBJ2-1; 14 positions agree with TRBD2. Germline CDR1 SGHAT, CDR2 FQNNGV. The length of the CDR3 is 15 residues. V was clipped by 5 bases and J by 8 bases; unmatched bases: 5. The CDR3 here is CASSKTSGGAYEQFF. The CDR3 region has the DNA TGTGCCAGCAGCAAGACTAGCGGGGGGGCTTATGAGCAGTTCTTC.

CDR3 nucleotide sequence: TGTGCCAGCAGTTCGACAGGACGTGGTTCACCCCTCCACTTT. Translated: CASSSTGRGSPLHF. The chain recombines TRBV6-2 or TRBV6-3 with TRBJ1-6, with D maybe TRBD1 (6 bases). The CDR3 extends over 14 amino acids. Trimming took off 4 bases at V and 9 bases at J, with 13 bases between the two ends. The germline CDR1 and CDR2 sequences are MNHEY and SVGEGT.

The rearrangement joins TRBV27 to TRBJ1-2; 8 bases map to TRBD1. V trimming: 5 bases; J trimming: 7 bases; junction bases outside the gene matches: 6. CDR1 is MNHEY and CDR2 is SMNVEV in the germline V gene (reference sequence). This CDR3 contains 13 residues. CDR3 in DNA: TGTGCCAGCAGTCGGGACAGGACCTTTGGCTACACCTTC. This codes for CASSRDRTFGYTF.